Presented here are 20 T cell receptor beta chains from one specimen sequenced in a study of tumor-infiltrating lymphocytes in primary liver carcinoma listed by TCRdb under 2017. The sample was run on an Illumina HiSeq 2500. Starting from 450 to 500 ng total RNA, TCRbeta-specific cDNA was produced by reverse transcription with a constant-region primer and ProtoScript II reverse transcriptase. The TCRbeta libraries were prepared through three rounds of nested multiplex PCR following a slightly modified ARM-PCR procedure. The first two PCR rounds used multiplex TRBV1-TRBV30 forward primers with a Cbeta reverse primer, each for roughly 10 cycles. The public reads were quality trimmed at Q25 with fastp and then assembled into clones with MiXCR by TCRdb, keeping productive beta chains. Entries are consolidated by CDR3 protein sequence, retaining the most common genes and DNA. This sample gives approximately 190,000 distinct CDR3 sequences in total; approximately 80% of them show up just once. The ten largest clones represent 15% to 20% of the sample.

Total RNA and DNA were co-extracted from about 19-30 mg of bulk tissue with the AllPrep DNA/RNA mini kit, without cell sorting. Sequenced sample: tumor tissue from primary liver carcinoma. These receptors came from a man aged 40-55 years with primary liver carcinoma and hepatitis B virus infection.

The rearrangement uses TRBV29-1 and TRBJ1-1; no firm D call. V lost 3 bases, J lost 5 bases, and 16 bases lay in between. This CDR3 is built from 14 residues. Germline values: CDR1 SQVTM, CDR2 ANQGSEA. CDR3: CSVDSVRSYTEAFF. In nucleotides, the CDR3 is TGCAGCGTTGACTCGGTACGGAGTTATACTGAAGCTTTCTTT.

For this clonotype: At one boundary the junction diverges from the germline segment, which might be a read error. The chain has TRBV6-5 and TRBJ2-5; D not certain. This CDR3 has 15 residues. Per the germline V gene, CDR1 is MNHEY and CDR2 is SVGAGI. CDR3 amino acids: CASSLMSPGRETRYF. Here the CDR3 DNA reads TGTGCCAGCAGCCTTATGAGCCCTGGGCGAGAGACCCGGTACTTC.

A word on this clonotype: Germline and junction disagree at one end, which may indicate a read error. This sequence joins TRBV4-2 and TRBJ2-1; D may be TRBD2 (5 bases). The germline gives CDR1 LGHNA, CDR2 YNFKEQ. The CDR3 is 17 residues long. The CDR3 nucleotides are TGTGCCAGCAGCCAAAAGGTAGCGCGGGCATCCTACAATGAGCCGTTCTTC. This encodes CASSQKVARASYNEPFF.

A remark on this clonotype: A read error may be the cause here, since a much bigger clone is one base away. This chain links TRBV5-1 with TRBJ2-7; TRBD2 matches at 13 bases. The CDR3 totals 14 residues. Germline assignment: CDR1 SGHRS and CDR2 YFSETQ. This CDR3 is CAGSQTSGRYEQYF. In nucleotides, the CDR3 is TGCGCCGGCAGCCAGACTAGCGGGAGGTACGAGCAGTACTTC. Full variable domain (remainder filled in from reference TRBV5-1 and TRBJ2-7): KAGVTQTPRYLIKTRGQQVTLSCSPISGHRSVSWYQQTPGQGLQFLFEYFSETQRNKGNFPGRFSGRQFSNSRSEMNVSTLELGDSALYLCAGSQTSGRYEQYFGPGTRLTVT.

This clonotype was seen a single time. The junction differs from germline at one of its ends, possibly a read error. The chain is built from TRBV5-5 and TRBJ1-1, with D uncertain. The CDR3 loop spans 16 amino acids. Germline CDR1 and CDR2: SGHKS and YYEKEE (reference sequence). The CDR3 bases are TGTGGCAGCAGCTCAACTGGGTGGAACATGAACACTGAAACTTTCTTT. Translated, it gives CGSSSTGWNMNTETFF.

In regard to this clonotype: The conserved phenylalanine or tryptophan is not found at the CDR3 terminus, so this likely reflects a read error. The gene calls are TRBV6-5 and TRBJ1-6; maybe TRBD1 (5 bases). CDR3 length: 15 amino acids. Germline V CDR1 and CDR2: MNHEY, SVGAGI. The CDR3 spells CASNYSWDHYSPLHL. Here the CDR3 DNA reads TGTGCAAGCAATTACTCATGGGACCACTATTCACCCCTCCACTTA.

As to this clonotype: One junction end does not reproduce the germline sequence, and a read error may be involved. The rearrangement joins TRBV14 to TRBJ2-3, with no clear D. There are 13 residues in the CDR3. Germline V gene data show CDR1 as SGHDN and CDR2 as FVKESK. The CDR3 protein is CANNRGYTDTKYF. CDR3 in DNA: TGTGCCAACAACCGAGGATACACAGATACGAAGTATTTT.

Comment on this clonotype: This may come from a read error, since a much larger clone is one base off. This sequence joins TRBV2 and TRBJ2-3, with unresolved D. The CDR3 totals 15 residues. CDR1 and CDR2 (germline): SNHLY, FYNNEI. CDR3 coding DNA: TGTGCCAGCAGTGAAGTAGCCAGGAGCACAGATATGCAGTATTTT. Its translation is CASSEVARSTDMQYF.

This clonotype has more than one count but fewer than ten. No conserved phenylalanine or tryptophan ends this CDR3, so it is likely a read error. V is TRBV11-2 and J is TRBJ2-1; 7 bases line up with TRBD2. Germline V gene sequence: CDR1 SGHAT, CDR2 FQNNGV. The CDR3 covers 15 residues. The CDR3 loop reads CVSSFSGPLDNEQFL. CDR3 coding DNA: TGTGTCAGTAGCTTTAGCGGGCCACTCGACAATGAGCAGTTCTTA.

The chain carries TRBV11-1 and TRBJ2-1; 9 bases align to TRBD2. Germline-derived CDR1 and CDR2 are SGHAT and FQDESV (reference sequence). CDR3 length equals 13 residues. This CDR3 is CGSSAGGPNEQFF. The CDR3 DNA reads TGTGGCAGTAGCGCGGGGGGGCCGAATGAGCAGTTCTTC.

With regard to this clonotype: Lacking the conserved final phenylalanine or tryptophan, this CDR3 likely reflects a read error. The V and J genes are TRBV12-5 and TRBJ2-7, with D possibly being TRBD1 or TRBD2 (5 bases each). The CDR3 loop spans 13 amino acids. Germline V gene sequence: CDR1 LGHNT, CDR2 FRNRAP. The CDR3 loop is CASDGTGSYEQYC. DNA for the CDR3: TGCGCCAGTGATGGGACCGGTTCCTACGAGCAGTACTGC.

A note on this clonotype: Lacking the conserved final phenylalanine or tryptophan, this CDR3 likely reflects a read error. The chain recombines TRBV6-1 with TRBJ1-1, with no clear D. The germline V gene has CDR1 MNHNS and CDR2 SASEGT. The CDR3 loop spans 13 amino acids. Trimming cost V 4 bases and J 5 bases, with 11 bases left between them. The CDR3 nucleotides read TGTGCCAGCAGTGGGTGGAAGAATACTGAAGCTTTCTCT. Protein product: CASSGWKNTEAFS.

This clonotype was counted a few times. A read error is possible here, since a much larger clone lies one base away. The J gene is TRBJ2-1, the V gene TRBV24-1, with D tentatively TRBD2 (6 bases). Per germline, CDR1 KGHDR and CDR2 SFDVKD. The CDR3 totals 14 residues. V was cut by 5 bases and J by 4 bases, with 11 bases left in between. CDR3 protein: CATSVHRGYNEQFF. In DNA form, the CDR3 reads TGTGCCACCAGTGTCCACCGGGGGTACAATGAGCAGTTCTTC.

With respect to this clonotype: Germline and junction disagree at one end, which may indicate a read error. CDR3: CTSSQGRDTLYNEQFF. The DNA of the CDR3 is TGCACCAGCAGCCAAGGTAGAGACACCCTATACAATGAGCAGTTCTTC. J is TRBJ2-1 and V is TRBV4-3; D remains ambiguous. There are 16 residues in the CDR3. Germline V gives CDR1 LGHNA, CDR2 YSLEER.

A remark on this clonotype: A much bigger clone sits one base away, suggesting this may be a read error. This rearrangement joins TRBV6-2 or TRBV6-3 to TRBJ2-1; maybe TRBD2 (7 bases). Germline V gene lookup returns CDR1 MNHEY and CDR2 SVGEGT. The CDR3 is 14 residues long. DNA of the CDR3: TGTACCAGCAGCCACGGCGCGGGGGCCGATGAGCAGTTCTTC. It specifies CTSSHGAGADEQFF.

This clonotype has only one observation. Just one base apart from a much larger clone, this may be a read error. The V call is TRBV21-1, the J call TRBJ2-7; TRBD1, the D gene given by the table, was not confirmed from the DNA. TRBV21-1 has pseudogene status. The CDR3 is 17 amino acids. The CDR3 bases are TGTGCCAGCAGCCGAACTCCCTCGGGGACAGTGGCGCACGAGCAGTACTTC. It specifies CASSRTPSGTVAHEQYF.

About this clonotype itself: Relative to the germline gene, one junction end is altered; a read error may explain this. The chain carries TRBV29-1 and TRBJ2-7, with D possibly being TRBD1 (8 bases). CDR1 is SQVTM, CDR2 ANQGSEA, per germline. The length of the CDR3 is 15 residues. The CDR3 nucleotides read TGCAGCGTCCGGGGGGAGGACAGGGAAACCTACGAGCGGTACTTC. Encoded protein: CSVRGEDRETYERYF.

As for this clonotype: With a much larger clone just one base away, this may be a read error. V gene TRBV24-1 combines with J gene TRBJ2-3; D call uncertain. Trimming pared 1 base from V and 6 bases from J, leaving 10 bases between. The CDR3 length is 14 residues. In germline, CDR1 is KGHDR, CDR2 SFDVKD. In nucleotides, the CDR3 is TGTGCCACCAGTGATTTTGGCCCCGTGGATACGCAGTATTTT. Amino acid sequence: CATSDFGPVDTQYF.

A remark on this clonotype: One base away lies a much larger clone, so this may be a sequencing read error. CDR3 nucleotide sequence: TGTGCCAGCAGATCGACGGGCAATAAGCCCCAGCATTTT. Protein product: CASRSTGNKPQHF. The V call is TRBV2, the J call TRBJ1-5; D remains unclear. Germline V CDR1 and CDR2: SNHLY, FYNNEI. The CDR3 contains 13 residues.

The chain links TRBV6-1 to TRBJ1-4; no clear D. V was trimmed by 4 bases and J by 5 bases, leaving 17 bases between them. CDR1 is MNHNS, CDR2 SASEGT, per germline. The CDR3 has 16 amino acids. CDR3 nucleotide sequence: TGTGCCAGCAGTGGGGCGGGTCTAGTAACCAATGAAAAACTGTTTTTT. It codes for CASSGAGLVTNEKLFF.